Listed below are T cell receptor beta chains from one sample, sequenced in a study of T cells in Graves' hyperthyroidism and ophthalmopathy. TCRdb reprocessed the multiplex PCR reads with MiXCR, giving one entry per CDR3 protein. This sample carries about 560,000 distinct CDR3 sequences, approximately 15% of them seen once, and the ten largest clones take around 18%. The sequencing input was blood. The origin of the receptors is a woman in her late teens or twenties with Graves' hyperthyroidism. Each CDR3 is given with its conserved first and last residue. The order of the fields is J gene, clone size, V gene, D gene, CDR3 DNA, CDR3 protein. D genes are given only for firm matches. Expanded clones are given a class, and other clones once, few, many or no size at all.

TRBJ1-4 | many | TRBV7-2 | TRBD1 | TGTGCCAGCAGCCTTGGGACAGGGGGCGGCGAAAAACTGTTTTTT | CASSLGTGGGEKLFF
TRBJ1-3 | NA | TRBV9 | NA | TGTGCCAGCACCGGGACCCCCGGAAACACCATATATTTT | CASTGTPGNTIYF
TRBJ1-2 | few | TRBV5-1 | NA | TGCGCCAGCAGCTTGGATAGCCCGGGGCAGGATGGCTACACCTTC | CASSLDSPGQDGYTF
TRBJ1-3 | NA | TRBV2 | NA | TGTGCCAGCAGTGAGACAGTGTTCTCTGGAAACACCATATATTTT | CASSETVFSGNTIYF
TRBJ2-5 | many | TRBV7-2 | NA | TGTGCCAGCAGCTTAGGTTCCCTGCGGGAGACCCAGTACTTC | CASSLGSLRETQYF
TRBJ1-5 | NA | TRBV30 | NA | TGTGCCTGGGGAACAGGGATCTATCAGCCCCAGCATTTT | CAWGTGIYQPQHF
TRBJ2-3 | many | TRBV12-3/TRBV12-4 | TRBD2 | TGTGCCAGCCGATTACTAGCGGGGGTGACAGATACGCAGTATTTT | CASRLLAGVTDTQYF
TRBJ2-2 | few | TRBV5-1 | TRBD1 | TGCGCCAGCAACTATTGGGGACAGGCGAACACCGGGGAGCTGTTTTTT | CASNYWGQANTGELFF
TRBJ2-3 | NA | TRBV5-1 | NA | TGCGCCAGCAGTCCAGCTCCCCGGGGAAGCACAGATACGCAGTATTTT | CASSPAPRGSTDTQYF
TRBJ2-7 | many | TRBV30 | TRBD2 | TGTGCCTGGAGTGAACTAGCGGAGTCCTACGAGCAGTACTTC | CAWSELAESYEQYF
TRBJ2-3 | NA | TRBV14 | TRBD2 | TGTGCCAGCAGCCAAGTTCCTAGCGGGAGGTTCCGTCTCACAGATACGCAGTATTTT | CASSQVPSGRFRLTDTQYF
TRBJ1-4 | few | TRBV11-2 | NA | TGTGCCAGCAGCCGGTGGACACAGGAAAAACTGTTTTTT | CASSRWTQEKLFF
TRBJ2-1 | few | TRBV7-9 | NA | TGTGCCAGCAGCCCGCGGACTCTCTACAATGAGCAGTTCTTC | CASSPRTLYNEQFF
TRBJ1-4 | many | TRBV20-1 | TRBD1 | TGCAGTGCTAGTCGGTCAGGGGGCAATGAAAAACTGTTTTTT | CSASRSGGNEKLFF
TRBJ1-4 | few | TRBV15 | NA | TGTGCCACCAGCAGGGGGATGGGCGGTGGGGGTGAAAAACTGTTTTTT | CATSRGMGGGGEKLFF
TRBJ1-3 | many | TRBV5-1 | NA | TGCGCCAGCAGCTTGCCCGGCACCTCTGGAAACACCATATATTTT | CASSLPGTSGNTIYF
TRBJ1-2 | many | TRBV29-1 | NA | TGCAGCGTTGGGGAACCGAGCTCTAACTATGGCTACACCTTC | CSVGEPSSNYGYTF
TRBJ2-2 | few | TRBV6-1 | TRBD2 | TGTGCCAGCAGTAAACTAACGGGACTAGCGGGTAACGGGGAGCTGTTTTTT | CASSKLTGLAGNGELFF
TRBJ2-3 | many | TRBV20-1 | NA | TGCAGTGCTAGAGAGGGGAGCCGAGATACGCAGTATTTT | CSAREGSRDTQYF
TRBJ1-1 | many | TRBV11-2 | NA | TGTGCCAGCAGCTTAGACAGCAACACTGAAGCTTTCTTT | CASSLDSNTEAFF
TRBJ1-2 | many | TRBV2 | TRBD1 | TGTGCCAGCAGTGAATACCGGGACAGGTACTCTCCCTACTATGGCTACACCTTC | CASSEYRDRYSPYYGYTF
TRBJ2-1 | few | TRBV5-1 | TRBD2 | TGCGCCAGCAGCTTGACCCGCCGGACTAGCGGGACCCTGAGCTCCTACAATGAGCAGTTCTTC | CASSLTRRTSGTLSSYNEQFF
TRBJ2-7 | NA | TRBV28 | TRBD1 | TGTGCCAGCAGTCCAACTAGGACAGGCATGGATTACGAGCAGTACTTC | CASSPTRTGMDYEQYF
TRBJ2-7 | many | TRBV6-1 | NA | TGTGCCAGCAGTGAAGCTGGATCGTACGAGCAGTACTTC | CASSEAGSYEQYF
TRBJ2-7 | few | TRBV19 | TRBD1 | TGTGCCAGTAGTATTATAACAGGGGGCCACGAGCAGTACTTC | CASSIITGGHEQYF
TRBJ2-1 | NA | TRBV6-2/TRBV6-3 | NA | TGTGCCAGCAGTTACCTGGACACACCCTCCTACAATGAGCAGTTCTTC | CASSYLDTPSYNEQFF
TRBJ2-1 | many | TRBV30 | TRBD2 | TGTGCCTGGAGTCGTAGCGGGGGGATCAAGGTGCAGTTCTTC | CAWSRSGGIKVQFF
TRBJ2-5 | many | TRBV6-1 | TRBD2 | TGTGCCACGAAGAAAAGTAAGACTAGCGGGCCGTACCAAGAGACCCAGTACTTC | CATKKSKTSGPYQETQYF
TRBJ1-6 | many | TRBV7-6 | TRBD1 | TGTGCCAGCAGCTTATCACAGGGGTTCGTATCACCCCTCCACTTT | CASSLSQGFVSPLHF
TRBJ2-3 | many | TRBV12-3/TRBV12-4 | NA | TGTGCCAGCAGTTTAGCGGGAGGACGGAACACAGATACGCAGTATTTT | CASSLAGGRNTDTQYF
TRBJ2-1 | few | TRBV25-1 | TRBD2 | TGTGCCAGCAGTGTAGGCCTGACTAGCGGGGCCCTCGATGAGCAGTTCTTC | CASSVGLTSGALDEQFF
TRBJ2-5 | NA | TRBV27 | NA | TGTGCCAGCCACCCGAGACAGGGAGGAGGGCACCAAGAGACCCAGTACTTC | CASHPRQGGGHQETQYF
TRBJ2-1 | NA | TRBV6-1 | TRBD2 | TGTGCCAGCAGTGACCCCGGGCTAGCGGGGGGCCGCCTGAAGTTCTTC | CASSDPGLAGGRLKFF
TRBJ1-1 | many | TRBV7-6 | NA | TGTGCCAGCAGCCAGACAAGGGCGGCTGAAGCTTTCTTT | CASSQTRAAEAFF
TRBJ2-1 | many | TRBV27 | NA | TGTGCCAGCAGTTTATCCCCCGGATACAATGAGCAGTTCTTC | CASSLSPGYNEQFF
TRBJ2-7 | few | TRBV20-1 | TRBD2 | TGCAGTGCTAGCTGGGAGCGGGAGTTCTACGAGCAGTACTTC | CSASWEREFYEQYF
TRBJ1-1 | many | TRBV20-1 | NA | TGCAGTGCTACCCAGGCTAACACTGAAGCTTTCTTT | CSATQANTEAFF